This TCR beta chain was captured by sequencing in a study of memory CD8 T cells in hepatitis C reinfection. Overall study context: After reinfection, two primary-infection resolvers became chronically infected. Reinfection meant HCV RNA positivity after two negatives ≥60 days apart. Pre-reinfection sampling occurred 55 to 20 weeks ahead of detected reinfection.

Trimming removed 5 bases from V and 9 bases from J, with 11 bases in between. The germline V gene encodes CDR1 MNHEY and CDR2 SVGAGI. The CDR3 covers 12 residues. Time point here: pre-reinfection, 55 to 20 weeks before reinfection detection. The sorted cells went straight to TCR sequencing with no prior in vitro expansion. Donors were people who inject drugs in the Montreal HEPCO cohort. Produced via immunoSEQ multiplex PCR; TCRdb's table is partial and in-frame only. The sample records just over 50,000 clones, under 90% being singletons. This clone was detected only once. V and J are TRBV6-5 and TRBJ2-1; possibly TRBD1 for D (6 bases). The sample taken for sequencing was naive CD8+ T cells sorted from blood. The clonotype originates from a man between 18 and 29 years old with hepatitis C virus infection. In DNA, the CDR3 is TGTGCCAGCAGTGTAGACAGGCGTGAGCAGTTCTTC. As protein: CASSVDRREQFF.